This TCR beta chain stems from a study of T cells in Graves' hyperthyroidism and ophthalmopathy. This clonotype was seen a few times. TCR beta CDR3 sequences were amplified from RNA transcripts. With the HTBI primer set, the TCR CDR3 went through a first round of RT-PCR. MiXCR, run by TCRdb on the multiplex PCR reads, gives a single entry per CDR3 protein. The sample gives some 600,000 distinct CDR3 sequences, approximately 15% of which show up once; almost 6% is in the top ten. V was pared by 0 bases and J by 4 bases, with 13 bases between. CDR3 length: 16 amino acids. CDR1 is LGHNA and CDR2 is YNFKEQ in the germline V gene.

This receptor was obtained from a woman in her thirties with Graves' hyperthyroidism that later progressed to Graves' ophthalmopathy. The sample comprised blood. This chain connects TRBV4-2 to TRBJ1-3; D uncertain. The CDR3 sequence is CASSQETGLPGNTIYF. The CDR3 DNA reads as TGTGCCAGCAGCCAAGAAACCGGTCTCCCCGGAAACACCATATATTTT.